What follows describes a single T cell receptor (beta chain). The sample comes from a study of blood T cell repertoires in COVID-19. Study details: Samples of COVID-19 (acute and convalescent) were obtained from the United States, Italy and Spain. T cells, B-cell-depleted T cells, or PBMCs provided the cDNA or gDNA that served as material.

CDR3 length: 16 amino acids. The germline gives CDR1 KGHSH, CDR2 LQKENI. Trimming removed 5 bases at V and 0 bases at J, with 14 bases between. The table came from immunoSEQ multiplex PCR; TCRdb's copy has only in-frame clones and leaves some out. Of under 300,000 clones listed, approximately 90% are singletons. The rearrangement uses TRBV18 and TRBJ1-3; weak D call: TRBD1 (5 bases). The receptor was isolated from a woman younger than 30 who had recovered from COVID-19. Source material: PBMCs or T cells enriched from blood (not recorded which). In nucleotides, the CDR3 is TGTGCCAGCTCATCTACGCAGGGAAGCTCTGGAAACACCATATATTTT. It specifies CASSSTQGSSGNTIYF. Complete variable domain (other parts from reference TRBV18 and TRBJ1-3): NAGVMQNPRHLVRRRGQEARLRCSPMKGHSHVYWYRQLPEEGLKFMVYLQKENIIDESGMPKERFSAEFPKEGPSILRIQQVVRGDSAAYFCASSSTQGSSGNTIYFGEGSWLTVV.